One sample yielded the 15 T cell receptor beta chains listed below, sequenced in a study of shared clonotypes between healthy human individuals. The protocol was immunoSEQ multiplex PCR, while the TCRdb copy is restricted to in-frame clones and leaves out a portion. The sample yields about 510,000 clones, more than 65% seen once. The sequencing input was PBMCs. These receptors all come from a woman aged 40 to 50 in good health. Some clones in this sample may be carry-over from other donors' samples.

This chain links TRBV7-6 with TRBJ2-5; 13 bases map to TRBD2. Germline CDR1 and CDR2: SGHVS and FNYEAQ. This CDR3 contains 16 residues. The V gene end was trimmed by 5 bases and the J gene end by 5 bases; junction bases not matched to a gene: 8. The CDR3 here is CASSERLAGGGETQYF. As DNA, the CDR3 is TGTGCCAGCAGCGAGCGACTAGCGGGAGGCGGGGAGACCCAGTACTTC.

The chain couples TRBV5-1 to TRBJ1-4; D gene ambiguous. V dropped 1 base and J dropped 0 bases, with 4 bases sitting between them. Germline lookup yields CDR1 SGHRS and CDR2 YFSETQ. The CDR3 is 14 amino acids. The CDR3 is CASSLRSTNEKLFF. CDR3 nucleotide sequence: TGCGCCAGCAGCTTGAGGTCAACTAATGAAAAACTGTTTTTT.

This chain connects TRBV19 to TRBJ1-5; TRBD1 aligns across 9 bases. Germline V gene lookup returns CDR1 LNHDA and CDR2 SQIVND (reference sequence). V lost 4 bases, J lost 6 bases, and 10 bases stayed unmatched. The CDR3 consists of 16 residues. This CDR3 is CASSTHPGQGRQPQHF. The CDR3 region has the DNA TGTGCCAGTAGTACCCACCCGGGACAGGGCCGTCAGCCCCAGCATTTT.

This clone has a handful of counts. The V gene is TRBV19, the J gene TRBJ1-5; 7 bases agree with TRBD1. The trim removed 3 bases at V and 7 bases at J, leaving 6 bases unmatched. This CDR3 comprises 14 residues. CDR1 and CDR2 from the germline V gene are LNHDA and SQIVND (reference sequence). The CDR3 loop reads CASSILTGRQPQHF. For the CDR3, the DNA is TGTGCCAGTAGTATCTTGACAGGGCGGCAGCCCCAGCATTTT.

This clone was counted at least ten times. The chain carries TRBV5-1 and TRBJ2-7; 7 nucleotides agree with TRBD2. The CDR3 is 14 amino acids. V was pared by 0 bases and J by 5 bases, with 5 bases of the junction left unmatched. Germline V gene sequence: CDR1 SGHRS, CDR2 YFSETQ. In DNA form, the CDR3 reads TGCGCCAGCAGCTTGGACGGGAGGAGTGACGAGCAGTACTTC. This codes for CASSLDGRSDEQYF.

The chain carries TRBV30 and TRBJ2-7; 9 bases fit TRBD1. CDR3 length: 19 residues. Germline trimming cut 0 bases from V and 2 bases from J; bases unmatched to any gene: 17. Germline CDR1 is GTSNPN and CDR2 is SVGIG (reference sequence). The CDR3 sequence: CAWSVRPQDGTGHPYEQYF. In nucleotides, the CDR3 is TGTGCCTGGAGTGTAAGGCCTCAGGATGGGACAGGGCACCCCTACGAGCAGTACTTC. Full variable domain (outside the CDR3, taken from reference TRBV30 and TRBJ2-7): SQTIHQWPATLVQPVGSPLSLECTVEGTSNPNLYWYRQAAGRGLQLLFYSVGIGQISSEVPQNLSASRPQDRQFILSSKKLLLSDSGFYLCAWSVRPQDGTGHPYEQYFGPGTRLTVT.

V usage is TRBV2 and J usage is TRBJ1-4, with D unresolved. V lost 7 bases and J 1 base, leaving 10 bases between the germline ends. Germline V gene lookup returns CDR1 SNHLY and CDR2 FYNNEI. This CDR3 region has 14 residues. In DNA form, the CDR3 reads TGTGCCAGCATGGGGTTGCGAACTAATGAAAAACTGTTTTTT. Translation gives CASMGLRTNEKLFF. The variable domain in full, completed from reference TRBV2 and TRBJ1-4, reads EPEVTQTPSHQVTQMGQEVILRCVPISNHLYFYWYRQILGQKVEFLVSFYNNEISEKSEIFDDQFSVERPDGSNFTLKIRSTKLEDSAMYFCASMGLRTNEKLFFGSGTQLSVL.

The CDR3 loop is CASSLSGERYNEQFF. The DNA for the CDR3 is TGTGCCAGCAGTTTAAGCGGAGAACGATACAATGAGCAGTTCTTC. This chain uses TRBV2 with TRBJ2-1, with D possibly TRBD2 on 5 matching bases. This CDR3 is built from 15 residues. Looked up from germline, CDR1 is SNHLY and CDR2 is FYNNEI. V lost 5 bases and J 4 bases, leaving 15 bases between the germline ends.

The V and J genes are TRBV6-5 and TRBJ2-1; D remains unclear. Trimming cost V 6 bases and J 4 bases, with 13 bases left between them. The CDR3 consists of 14 residues. Germline V lookup: CDR1 MNHEY, CDR2 SVGAGI. As DNA, the CDR3 is TGTGCCAGCAGAACATACTACCCTTACAATGAGCAGTTCTTC. Its translation is CASRTYYPYNEQFF.

The chain recombines TRBV19 with TRBJ2-7; 8 nucleotides agree with TRBD2. CDR1 is LNHDA and CDR2 is SQIVND in the germline V gene (reference sequence). The CDR3 sequence is 14 residues long. The V and J ends lost 4 bases and 4 bases, in that order; junction bases with no gene match: 6. The DNA of the CDR3 is TGTGCCAGTAGTACTAGGCGGGGGGCATACGAGCAGTACTTC. This sequence encodes CASSTRRGAYEQYF.

This chain connects TRBV9 to TRBJ2-5; 8 bases fit TRBD1. CDR3 length equals 14 residues. V dropped 4 bases and J dropped 6; count of bases not matched to a gene: 8. CDR1 and CDR2 from the germline V gene are SGDLS and YYNGEE. DNA for the CDR3: TGTGCCAGCAGCCCGCGGACAGGGACGAAGACCCAGTACTTC. Translated, it gives CASSPRTGTKTQYF. The complete variable domain, with remaining parts taken from reference TRBV9 and TRBJ2-5, reads DSGVTQTPKHLITATGQRVTLRCSPRSGDLSVYWYQQSLDQGLQFLIQYYNGEERAKGNILERFSAQQFPDLHSELNLSSLELGDSALYFCASSPRTGTKTQYFGPGTRLLVL.

Comments on this clone: A read error may explain this, as a much larger clone is one base away. The chain couples TRBV6-4 to TRBJ2-6; 7 positions agree with TRBD1. The CDR3 is made up of 16 amino acids. Germline V lookup: CDR1 MRHNA, CDR2 SNTAGT. V was clipped by 0 bases and J by 2 bases; unmatched bases: 1. CDR3 residues: CASSDSGGAGANVLTF. In DNA form, the CDR3 reads TGTGCCAGCAGTGACTCAGGGGGCGCTGGGGCCAACGTCCTGACTTTC.

The rearrangement uses TRBV6-5 and TRBJ2-1; D is possibly TRBD1 or TRBD2 (5 bases each). CDR1 is MNHEY, CDR2 SVGAGI, per germline. Trimming took off 8 bases at V and 7 bases at J, with 21 bases between the two ends. The length of the CDR3 is 15 residues. As DNA, the CDR3 is TGTGCCAGCGGGGCTAGACGGGAATTTAGGAATGAGCAGTTCTTC. It codes for CASGARREFRNEQFF.

This clone was picked up a small number of times. This chain connects TRBV7-2 to TRBJ1-2; tentatively, D is TRBD1 (5 bases). Germline V lookup: CDR1 SGHTA, CDR2 FQGNSA. This CDR3 comprises 15 residues. V gave up 5 bases and J gave up 7 bases, with 20 bases separating them. The CDR3 loop is CASSRATGTARGYTF. The CDR3 DNA is TGTGCCAGCAGCCGCGCGACGGGGACGGCTCGTGGCTACACCTTC.

This clone was detected only once. The gene calls are TRBV7-9 and TRBJ2-3; TRBD2 matches 8 bases. V lost 5 bases to trimming and J lost 1 base; unmatched junction nucleotides: 5. The CDR3 runs 15 residues. Germline V gene data show CDR1 as SEHNR and CDR2 as FQNEAQ (reference sequence). The CDR3 loop is CASSRSGIRTDTQYF. The DNA of the CDR3 is TGTGCCAGCAGCCGTAGCGGGATCCGCACAGATACGCAGTATTTT.